A single sample is the source of the 7 T cell receptor beta chains below, sequenced in a study of shared clonotypes between healthy human individuals. Method: immunoSEQ multiplex PCR; TCRdb's copy keeps in-frame clones and lacks some. This sample has 500,000 to 650,000 clones; around 77% occur once, and the top ten carry 12%. The sequencing sample was made of PBMCs. All receptors come from a middle-aged woman in good health. Some clones in this sample may be carry-over from other donors' samples.

The chain carries TRBV11-3 and TRBJ1-1; 7 positions match TRBD1. Germline V gives CDR1 SGHNT, CDR2 YENEEA. Trimming removed 5 bases from V and 1 base from J; junction bases left unmatched: 7. The CDR3 has 15 amino acids. The CDR3 nucleotides read TGTGCCAGCAGCGGTACCAGGGGGGCGAACACTGAAGCTTTCTTT. It encodes CASSGTRGANTEAFF.

The chain links TRBV12-2 to TRBJ2-7; the DNA was not used to check the table's D call, TRBD2. TRBV12-2 is labeled a pseudogene. The CDR3 contains 16 residues. CDR3 in DNA: TGTGCAAGTCGCTTAGTGGGTTTAGCGGACATCTACGAGCAGTACTTC. The encoded protein is CASRLVGLADIYEQYF.

A remark on this clone: This likely stems from a read error, as it lies one base from a far larger clone. The same CDR3 is also encoded by other DNA sequences in this sample. The V gene is TRBV7-8, the J gene TRBJ2-7; no reliable D call. The CDR3 extends over 15 amino acids. The V and J ends lost 1 base and 4 bases respectively, with 14 bases between them. Germline V gene lookup returns CDR1 SGHVS and CDR2 FQNEAQ. The CDR3 sequence is CASSLESGEAYEQYF. CDR3 bases: TGTGCCAGCAGCTTAGAATCAGGAGAGGCATACGAGCAGTACTTC.

The V gene is TRBV7-8, the J gene TRBJ1-3; TRBD1 matches 9 bases. J lost 1 base, V lost 8 bases, and 6 bases had no gene match. The CDR3 contains 15 residues. Germline CDR1 SGHVS, CDR2 FQNEAQ. For the CDR3, the DNA is TGTGCCAGCGGTTTGGGACAGGGTTCTGGAAACACCATATATTTT. Residues: CASGLGQGSGNTIYF.

The chain links TRBV18 to TRBJ2-5; the D gene is possibly TRBD1 (5 bases). V was pared by 3 bases and J by 4 bases, with 9 bases between. Germline CDR1 reads KGHSH; CDR2 reads LQKENI. The length of the CDR3 is 13 residues. The CDR3 nucleotides read TGTGCCAGCTCACCTGGACAAGCAGAGACCCAGTACTTC. Residues: CASSPGQAETQYF.

The CDR3 region is CASRYRYEQYF. The CDR3 DNA follows: TGTGCCAGCAGATATCGGTACGAGCAGTACTTC. The chain couples TRBV28 to TRBJ2-7, with D unclear. Germline V gene data show CDR1 as MDHEN and CDR2 as SYDVKM. The CDR3 has 11 amino acids. V dropped 6 bases and J dropped 4 bases, with 7 bases sitting between them.

This clone was picked up a small number of times. The J gene is TRBJ2-1, the V gene TRBV6-1; D remains ambiguous. Looked up from germline, CDR1 is MNHNS and CDR2 is SASEGT. The CDR3 contains 17 residues. V dropped 3 bases and J dropped 4 bases, with 19 bases sitting between them. Here the CDR3 DNA reads TGTGCCAGCAGTGACTTTGTGGGTGGTGATAAGTACAATGAGCAGTTCTTC. It yields the protein CASSDFVGGDKYNEQFF.